These 30 T cell receptor beta chains share one sample of origin, sequenced in a study of regulatory T cells in long-lasting Graves disease. The time point: newly diagnosed GD, antithyroid drugs for less than 3 months. RNA from PBMCs was the source of the TCR library. Sequencing libraries for TCR beta were prepared with iRepertoire HTBI primers and Arm-PCR of CDR3 regions. One entry per CDR3 protein results from TCRdb running MiXCR on the multiplex PCR reads. Of about 420,000 distinct CDR3 sequences detected, less than 20% appear once; the ten largest clones hold 20% to 25%. The same data also went into a second study, on T cells in Graves' hyperthyroidism and ophthalmopathy.

The specimen was peripheral blood mononuclear cells (PBMCs), collected at new diagnosis, from a patient treated with antithyroid drugs. These TCRs come from a woman between 18 and 30 years old with Graves disease.

This clonotype was found a few times. V usage is TRBV29-1 and J usage is TRBJ2-3; D may correspond to TRBD1 or TRBD2 (5 bases each). V lost 7 bases and J lost 0, with 11 bases in between. The CDR3 has 13 residues. Germline loops: CDR1 SQVTM, CDR2 ANQGSEA. Here the CDR3 reads CSDGDGSTDTQYF. CDR3 sequence (DNA): TGCAGCGACGGGGACGGAAGCACAGATACGCAGTATTTT.

The chain couples TRBV5-6 to TRBJ2-7; 9 bases are a match to TRBD2. V shed 0 bases, J shed 1 base, and the junction held 5 bases outside the gene matches. The length of the CDR3 is 16 residues. Germline assignment: CDR1 SGHDT and CDR2 YYEEEE. The DNA of the CDR3 is TGTGCCAGCAGCTTGGTCCTAGCGGGACATTCCTACGAGCAGTACTTC. Its protein product is CASSLVLAGHSYEQYF.

This rearrangement joins TRBV4-1 to TRBJ1-5; the D is unclear. Per the germline V gene, CDR1 is MGHRA and CDR2 is YSYEKL. CDR3 length: 13 residues. Trimming took off 1 base at V and 6 bases at J, with 7 bases between the two ends. CDR3 loop: CASSQAVLQPQHF. In nucleotides, the CDR3 is TGCGCCAGCAGCCAAGCCGTGCTTCAGCCCCAGCATTTT.

Many counts were recorded for this clonotype. This sequence joins TRBV30 and TRBJ2-2, with no clear D. Between the trimmed V and J ends, which lost 5 bases and 3 bases, there was a span of 16 bases. Germline CDR1 is GTSNPN and CDR2 is SVGIG (reference sequence). The CDR3 is 15 residues long. The CDR3 sequence: CAWLTLGRDTGELFF. In nucleotides, the CDR3 is TGTGCCTGGTTGACTTTGGGCAGAGACACCGGGGAGCTGTTTTTT.

This clonotype was seen once. V is TRBV4-1 and J is TRBJ2-5, with unresolved D. This CDR3 has 12 amino acids. Trimming pared 4 bases from V and 7 bases from J, leaving 10 bases between. The germline V gene encodes CDR1 MGHRA and CDR2 YSYEKL. The CDR3 reads CASSRDFGTQYF. The CDR3, as DNA: TGCGCCAGCAGCCGAGATTTCGGGACCCAGTACTTC.

The V gene is TRBV5-1, the J gene TRBJ2-7, with D uncertain. This CDR3 contains 13 residues. Germline V gene lookup returns CDR1 SGHRS and CDR2 YFSETQ. V was cut by 2 bases and J by 4 bases, with 10 bases left in between. The CDR3 nucleotides are TGCGCCAGCAGCTTCGTGGGAAATTACGAGCAGTACTTC. Its translation: CASSFVGNYEQYF. The full variable domain, completed using reference TRBV5-1 and TRBJ2-7, is KAGVTQTPRYLIKTRGQQVTLSCSPISGHRSVSWYQQTPGQGLQFLFEYFSETQRNKGNFPGRFSGRQFSNSRSEMNVSTLELGDSALYLCASSFVGNYEQYFGPGTRLTVT.

V gene TRBV7-3 combines with J gene TRBJ2-5, with 13 bases lining up with TRBD2. With V trimmed by 2 bases and J by 5 bases, 2 bases remained unmatched. Looked up from germline, CDR1 is SGHTA and CDR2 is FQGTGA. The CDR3 is 15 amino acids. CDR3 protein: CASSLGTSGTETQYF. CDR3 bases: TGTGCCAGCAGCTTAGGGACTAGCGGGACGGAGACCCAGTACTTC.

This clonotype was seen ten or more times. This chain joins TRBV29-1 and TRBJ2-1; the match to TRBD2 covers 14 bases. The CDR3 is 15 amino acids. The germline CDR1 and CDR2 sequences are SQVTM and ANQGSEA. The trim removed 0 bases at V and 9 bases at J, leaving 4 bases unmatched. The CDR3 region has the DNA TGCAGCGTTGAAGAGAGACTAGCGGGAGGGCCTGAGCAGTTCTTC. Amino acid sequence: CSVEERLAGGPEQFF.

This clonotype was recorded many times. This chain joins TRBV15 and TRBJ2-7, with D possibly matching TRBD1 (6 bases). Trimming stripped 0 bases from V and 3 bases from J, with 12 bases between. The CDR3 runs to 15 residues. Germline V gene lookup returns CDR1 LNHNV and CDR2 YYDKDF (reference sequence). In DNA form, the CDR3 reads TGTGCCACCAGCAGAGATAGGGGCAGGGGCTACGAGCAGTACTTC. The encoded protein is CATSRDRGRGYEQYF.

This clonotype was seen ten or more times. This chain uses TRBV11-1 with TRBJ2-1, with a possible D match to TRBD1 (5 bases). The germline V and J ends were trimmed by 1 base and 6 bases, with 19 bases remaining between them. Per germline, CDR1 SGHAT and CDR2 FQDESV (reference sequence). This CDR3 spans 17 amino acids. This chain's CDR3 is CASSLVWTAWGSNEQFF. CDR3 sequence (DNA): TGTGCCAGCAGCTTAGTGTGGACGGCCTGGGGCTCCAATGAGCAGTTCTTC.

Comment on this clonotype: This may come from a read error, since a much larger clone is one base off. The chain is built from TRBV7-2 and TRBJ1-1; no definite D call. In germline, CDR1 is SGHTA, CDR2 FQGNSA. This CDR3 has 14 residues. The V end was cut by 7 bases, the J end by 1 base, with 13 bases between. The CDR3 is CASILGNTNTEAFF. CDR3 in DNA: TGTGCCAGCATCTTGGGGAATACGAACACTGAAGCTTTCTTT.

This clonotype was counted ten times or more. The rearrangement joins TRBV30 to TRBJ2-3, with D maybe TRBD2 (6 bases). Trimming shortened V by 5 bases and J by 2 bases, and 17 bases separated the two germline ends. CDR3 size: 15 residues. Germline loops: CDR1 GTSNPN, CDR2 SVGIG (reference sequence). This CDR3 is CAWGPGTSYTDTQYF. CDR3 sequence (DNA): TGTGCCTGGGGCCCCGGGACTTCTTACACAGATACGCAGTATTTT.

This clonotype was recorded many times. The CDR3 here is CASSFTGAGSGANVLTF. The DNA of the CDR3 is TGTGCCAGCAGTTTCACAGGGGCCGGCTCTGGGGCCAACGTCCTGACTTTC. The chain carries TRBV27 and TRBJ2-6; 7 nucleotides agree with TRBD1. Germline CDR1 and CDR2: MNHEY and SMNVEV (reference sequence). The CDR3 spans 17 residues. J was trimmed by 0 bases and V by 3 bases; bases with no gene match: 5.

This clonotype has a count of ten or more. The V call is TRBV7-2, the J call TRBJ2-7; D is unresolved. The CDR3 is 13 residues long. Trimming removed 3 bases from V and 9 bases from J, with 15 bases in between. Germline V gene data show CDR1 as SGHTA and CDR2 as FQGNSA. The CDR3, as DNA: TGTGCCAGCAGCTTTGGCAGGCTGTTCGGGCAGTACTTC. Encoded protein: CASSFGRLFGQYF.

The table lists this clonotype with many counts. This rearrangement joins TRBV27 to TRBJ1-5; D unclear. Germline loops: CDR1 MNHEY, CDR2 SMNVEV (reference sequence). The CDR3 extends over 16 amino acids. V was pared by 7 bases and J by 0 bases, with 16 bases between. The CDR3: CASKGVSGSSNQPQHF. In nucleotides, the CDR3 is TGTGCCAGCAAGGGAGTGTCGGGGAGTAGCAATCAGCCCCAGCATTTT.

In its sample, this clonotype was seen many times. The chain uses TRBV7-9 and TRBJ1-1, with 9 bases matching TRBD1. V trimming: 2 bases; J trimming: 1 base; junction bases outside the gene matches: 2. Germline V gene sequence: CDR1 SEHNR, CDR2 FQNEAQ (reference sequence). This CDR3 region has 15 residues. The CDR3 spells CASSLPGQGNTEAFF. Written as DNA, the CDR3 is TGTGCCAGCAGCTTACCGGGACAGGGGAACACTGAAGCTTTCTTT.

In this sample, this clonotype turned up a few times. The chain employs TRBV7-8 and TRBJ2-5, with a weak D call TRBD1 (5 bases). The CDR3 is made up of 15 amino acids. Looked up from germline, CDR1 is SGHVS and CDR2 is FQNEAQ. Deletions cut 5 bases from V and 6 bases from J, with 19 bases between. The CDR3 protein is CASSLQLTALKTQYF. DNA of the CDR3: TGTGCCAGCAGCCTGCAATTGACAGCCTTAAAGACCCAGTACTTC.

This clonotype was picked up many times. The gene calls are TRBV12-3 or TRBV12-4 and TRBJ1-1; D remains unclear. The CDR3 is 11 residues long. V was cut by 1 base and J by 6 bases, with 3 bases left in between. The CDR3, as DNA: TGTGCCAGCAGTTTAGATTCTGAAGCTTTCTTT. Translation: CASSLDSEAFF.

CDR3 in amino acids: CASSLGPGLAGIEQYF. The DNA for the CDR3 is TGTGCCAGCAGCTTAGGTCCGGGACTAGCGGGAATTGAGCAGTACTTC. The chain employs TRBV7-9 and TRBJ2-7, with 13 nucleotides matching TRBD2. Germline V gene lookup returns CDR1 SEHNR and CDR2 FQNEAQ (reference sequence). The CDR3 contains 16 residues. J lost 7 bases, V lost 1 base, and 7 bases had no gene match.

The V gene is TRBV6-4, the J gene TRBJ1-2; weak D call: TRBD1 (6 bases). CDR1 and CDR2 (germline): MRHNA, SNTAGT. V shed 7 bases and J shed 4 bases, with 10 bases lying between them. The CDR3 is made up of 12 amino acids. The CDR3 nucleotides are TGTGCCAGCATACAGGGACCCTATGGCTACACCTTC. The encoded protein is CASIQGPYGYTF.

Points on this clonotype: A read error may be the cause here, since a much bigger clone is one base away. The V call is TRBV3-1, the J call TRBJ2-5; 9 bases fit TRBD1. CDR1 and CDR2 from the germline V gene are LGHDT and YNNKEL (reference sequence). The CDR3 spans 16 residues. V gave up 2 bases and J gave up 11 bases; unmatched junction bases: 15. The DNA of the CDR3 is TGTGCCAGCAGCCAACTCCCGGGACAGGGTTACAATGAGCAGTACTTC. It is translated as CASSQLPGQGYNEQYF.

In its sample, this clonotype was seen a few times. V gene TRBV6-2 or TRBV6-3 combines with J gene TRBJ2-1; D may be TRBD2 (6 bases). Germline CDR1 reads MNHEY; CDR2 reads SVGEGT. Between the trimmed V and J ends, which lost 5 bases and 2 bases, there was a span of 13 bases. This CDR3 comprises 15 residues. The CDR3 spells CASSHRGLTYNEQFF. In nucleotides, the CDR3 is TGTGCCAGCAGTCACCGGGGACTCACCTACAATGAGCAGTTCTTC.

Comment on this clonotype: A read error may be the cause here, since a much bigger clone is one base away. The gene calls are TRBV7-2 and TRBJ2-1; no clear D. Germline values: CDR1 SGHTA, CDR2 FQGNSA. CDR3 length: 15 amino acids. Trimming removed 2 bases at V and 10 bases at J, with 18 bases between. The CDR3 DNA follows: TGTGCCAGCAGCTTAAAACGTACGGAACCCTACGAGCAGTTCTTC. Its translation is CASSLKRTEPYEQFF.

The V call is TRBV7-2, the J call TRBJ2-5, with 10 bases lining up with TRBD2. Germline V lookup: CDR1 SGHTA, CDR2 FQGNSA. This CDR3 has 15 amino acids. The trim removed 5 bases at V and 5 bases at J, leaving 8 bases unmatched. CDR3 residues: CASSTSGRAGETQYF. The CDR3 coding sequence is TGTGCCAGCAGCACGAGCGGGAGGGCGGGTGAGACCCAGTACTTC.

This clonotype was seen repeatedly, ten times or more. The chain couples TRBV28 to TRBJ1-6; D gene unclear. The CDR3 has 18 residues. From germline, CDR1 is MDHEN and CDR2 SYDVKM. Deletions cut 4 bases from V and 1 base from J, with 17 bases between. The CDR3 sequence is CASSSGRFQQSYNSPLHF. CDR3 coding DNA: TGTGCCAGCAGTTCGGGCAGGTTTCAGCAGTCCTATAATTCACCCCTCCACTTT.

This clonotype was recorded at least ten times. The chain joins TRBV5-1 to TRBJ2-7, with D possibly TRBD1 on 5 matching bases. Germline CDR1 SGHRS, CDR2 YFSETQ. V lost 3 bases, J lost 5 bases, and 15 bases lay in between. The CDR3 loop spans 14 amino acids. The CDR3 DNA reads TGCGCCAGCAGCTCCCTGACAGCTTTGGACGAGCAGTACTTC. Amino acids: CASSSLTALDEQYF.

This clonotype was recorded a few times. This chain connects TRBV7-8 to TRBJ2-2; D is unclear. Between the trimmed V and J ends, which lost 5 bases and 5 bases, there was a span of 18 bases. The germline gives CDR1 SGHVS, CDR2 FQNEAQ. The CDR3 sequence is 16 residues long. The DNA of the CDR3 is TGTGCCAGCAGCCCAGAATGGGCAGGAAGAACCGGGGAGCTGTTTTTT. Translation gives CASSPEWAGRTGELFF.

The V gene is TRBV6-9, the J gene TRBJ1-4, with D uncertain. Trimming stripped 3 bases from V and 3 bases from J, with 8 bases between. Germline loops: CDR1 MNHGY, CDR2 SVAAGI. The CDR3 spans 14 residues. CDR3 DNA sequence: TGTGCCAGCAGTTACGACGCCGCTAATGAAAAACTGTTTTTT. It translates to CASSYDAANEKLFF.

This clonotype was counted a single time. The junction differs from germline at one of its ends, possibly a read error. This rearrangement joins TRBV6-6 to TRBJ1-2; D unclear. The germline gives CDR1 MNHNY, CDR2 SVGAGI (reference sequence). The CDR3 consists of 15 residues. CDR3 coding DNA: TGTGCCAGCAGTTACTCGGACCCCGCTAACTATGGCTGCGCCTTC. Translating it yields CASSYSDPANYGCAF.

This clonotype occurred many times. The chain employs TRBV28 and TRBJ1-2, with D perhaps TRBD1 (5 bases). CDR3 size: 11 residues. The V and J ends lost 10 bases and 10 bases respectively, with 16 bases between them. Germline lookup yields CDR1 MDHEN and CDR2 SYDVKM. This chain's CDR3 is CAINGQGAYTF. The CDR3 coding sequence is TGTGCCATAAACGGGCAGGGTGCCTACACCTTC.